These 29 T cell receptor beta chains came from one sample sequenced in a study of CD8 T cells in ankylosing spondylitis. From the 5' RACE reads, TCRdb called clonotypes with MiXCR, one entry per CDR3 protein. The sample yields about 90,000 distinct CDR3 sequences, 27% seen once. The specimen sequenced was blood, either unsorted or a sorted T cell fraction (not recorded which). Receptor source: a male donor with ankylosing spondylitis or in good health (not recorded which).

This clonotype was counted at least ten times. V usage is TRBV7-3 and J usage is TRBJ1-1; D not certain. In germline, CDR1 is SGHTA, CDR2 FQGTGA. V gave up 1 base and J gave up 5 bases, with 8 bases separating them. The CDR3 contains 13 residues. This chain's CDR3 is CASSLNSRTEAFF. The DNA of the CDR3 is TGTGCCAGCAGCTTAAATAGCCGGACTGAAGCTTTCTTT.

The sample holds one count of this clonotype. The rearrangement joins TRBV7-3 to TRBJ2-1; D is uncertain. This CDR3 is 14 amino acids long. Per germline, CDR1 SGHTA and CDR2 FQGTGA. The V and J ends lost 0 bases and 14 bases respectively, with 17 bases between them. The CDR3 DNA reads TGTGCCAGCAGCTTAACGCCAGGTATCGGGTCGGAGTTCTTC. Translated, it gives CASSLTPGIGSEFF.

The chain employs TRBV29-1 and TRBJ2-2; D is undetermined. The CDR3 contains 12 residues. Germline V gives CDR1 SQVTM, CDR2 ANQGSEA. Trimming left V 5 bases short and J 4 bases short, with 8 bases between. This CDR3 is CSVFGFTGELFF. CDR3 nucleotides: TGCAGCGTTTTTGGGTTCACCGGGGAGCTGTTTTTT.

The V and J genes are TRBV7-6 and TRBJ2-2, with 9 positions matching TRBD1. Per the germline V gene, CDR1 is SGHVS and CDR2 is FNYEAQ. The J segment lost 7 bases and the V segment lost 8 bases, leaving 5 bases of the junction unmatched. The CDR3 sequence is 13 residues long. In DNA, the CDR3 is TGTGCCAGCGGACAGGGGCTTGGCGGGGAGCTGTTTTTT. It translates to CASGQGLGGELFF.

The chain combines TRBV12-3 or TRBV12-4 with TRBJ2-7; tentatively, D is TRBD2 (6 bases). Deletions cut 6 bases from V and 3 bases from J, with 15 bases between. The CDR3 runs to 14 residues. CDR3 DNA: TGTGCCAGCAGACCAACAGAAGCGGGCTACGAGCAGTACTTC. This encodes CASRPTEAGYEQYF.

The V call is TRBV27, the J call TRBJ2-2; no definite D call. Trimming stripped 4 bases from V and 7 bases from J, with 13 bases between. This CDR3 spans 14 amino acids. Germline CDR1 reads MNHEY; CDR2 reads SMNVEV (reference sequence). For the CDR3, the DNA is TGTGCCAGCAGTTCCCTCGTTACTATCGGGGAGCTGTTTTTT. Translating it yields CASSSLVTIGELFF.

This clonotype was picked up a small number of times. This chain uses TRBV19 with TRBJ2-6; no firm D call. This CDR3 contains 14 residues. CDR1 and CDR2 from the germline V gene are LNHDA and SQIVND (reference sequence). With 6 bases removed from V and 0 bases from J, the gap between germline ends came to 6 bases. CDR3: CASRPTSGANVLTF. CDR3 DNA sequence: TGTGCCAGTAGACCGACCTCTGGGGCCAACGTCCTGACTTTC.

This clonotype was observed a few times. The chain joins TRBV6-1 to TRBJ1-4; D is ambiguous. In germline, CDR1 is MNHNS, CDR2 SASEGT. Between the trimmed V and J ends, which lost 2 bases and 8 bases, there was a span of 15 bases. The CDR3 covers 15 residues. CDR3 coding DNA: TGTGCCAGCAGTGAATCACGGGTCGTCGGCGAAAAACTGTTTTTT. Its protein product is CASSESRVVGEKLFF.

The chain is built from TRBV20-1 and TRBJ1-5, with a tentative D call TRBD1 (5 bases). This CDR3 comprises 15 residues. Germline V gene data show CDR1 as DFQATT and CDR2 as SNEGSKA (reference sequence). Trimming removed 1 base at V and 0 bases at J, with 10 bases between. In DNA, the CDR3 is TGCAGTGCTAGAGGGGGACGGTATAGCAATCAGCCCCAGCATTTT. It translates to CSARGGRYSNQPQHF.

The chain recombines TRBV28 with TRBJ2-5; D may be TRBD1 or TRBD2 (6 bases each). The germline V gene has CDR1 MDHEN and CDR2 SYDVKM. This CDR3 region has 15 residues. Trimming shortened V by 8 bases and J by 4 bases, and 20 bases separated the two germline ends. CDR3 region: CASEPNTGRRETQYF. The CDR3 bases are TGTGCCAGCGAACCTAATACAGGGAGGAGAGAGACCCAGTACTTC.

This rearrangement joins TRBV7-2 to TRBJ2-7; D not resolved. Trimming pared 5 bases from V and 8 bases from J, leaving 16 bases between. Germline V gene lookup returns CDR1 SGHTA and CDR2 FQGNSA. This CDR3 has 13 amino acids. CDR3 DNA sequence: TGTGCCAGCAGCCCTAATCCGTTGGGCCAGCAGTACGTC. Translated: CASSPNPLGQQYV.

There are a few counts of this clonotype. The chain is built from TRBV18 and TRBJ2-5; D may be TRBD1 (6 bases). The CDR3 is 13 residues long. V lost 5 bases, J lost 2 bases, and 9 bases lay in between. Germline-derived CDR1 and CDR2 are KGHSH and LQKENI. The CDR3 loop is CASSNRAQETQYF. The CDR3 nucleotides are TGTGCCAGCTCAAACAGGGCTCAAGAGACCCAGTACTTC.

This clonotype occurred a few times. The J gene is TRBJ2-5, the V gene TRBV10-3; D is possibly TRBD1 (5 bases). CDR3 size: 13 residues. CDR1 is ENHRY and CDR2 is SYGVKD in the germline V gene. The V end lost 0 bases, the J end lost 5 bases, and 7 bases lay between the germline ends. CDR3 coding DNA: TGTGCCATCAGTGAGTCGAAGGGGGAGACCCAGTACTTC. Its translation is CAISESKGETQYF.

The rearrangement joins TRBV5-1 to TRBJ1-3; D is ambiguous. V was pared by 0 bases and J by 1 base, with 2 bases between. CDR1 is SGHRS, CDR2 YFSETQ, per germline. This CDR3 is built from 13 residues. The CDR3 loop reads CASSLGSGNTIYF. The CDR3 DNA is TGCGCCAGCAGCTTGGGGTCTGGAAACACCATATATTTT. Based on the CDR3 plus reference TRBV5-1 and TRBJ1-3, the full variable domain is KAGVTQTPRYLIKTRGQQVTLSCSPISGHRSVSWYQQTPGQGLQFLFEYFSETQRNKGNFPGRFSGRQFSNSRSEMNVSTLELGDSALYLCASSLGSGNTIYFGEGSWLTVV.

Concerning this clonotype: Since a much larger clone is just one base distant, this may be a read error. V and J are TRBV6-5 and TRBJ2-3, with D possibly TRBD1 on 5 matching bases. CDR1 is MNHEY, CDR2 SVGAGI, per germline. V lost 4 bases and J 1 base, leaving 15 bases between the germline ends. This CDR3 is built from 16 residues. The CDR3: CASSCGRGWGTDTQYF. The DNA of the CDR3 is TGTGCCAGCAGTTGCGGAAGGGGCTGGGGCACAGATACGCAGTATTTT.

Here the CDR3 reads CASSLLRIGQGGYEQYF. The CDR3 region has the DNA TGTGCCAGCTCACTTCTTCGCATCGGACAGGGAGGCTACGAGCAGTACTTC. The V and J genes are TRBV18 and TRBJ2-7; 8 nucleotides align to TRBD1. CDR1 and CDR2 (germline): KGHSH, LQKENI. This CDR3 spans 17 amino acids. V was clipped by 4 bases and J by 3 bases; unmatched bases: 14.

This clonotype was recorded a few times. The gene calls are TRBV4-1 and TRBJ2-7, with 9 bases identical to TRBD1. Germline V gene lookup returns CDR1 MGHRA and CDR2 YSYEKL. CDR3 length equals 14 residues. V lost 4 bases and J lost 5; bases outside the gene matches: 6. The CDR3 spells CASSPRTGEDEQYF. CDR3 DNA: TGCGCCAGCAGCCCTCGGACAGGGGAGGACGAGCAGTACTTC.

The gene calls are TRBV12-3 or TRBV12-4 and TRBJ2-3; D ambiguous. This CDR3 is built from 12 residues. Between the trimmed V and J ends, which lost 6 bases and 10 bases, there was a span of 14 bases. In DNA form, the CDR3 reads TGTGCCAGCAGCCCCCCCTTAGGATCGCAGTATTTT. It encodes CASSPPLGSQYF.

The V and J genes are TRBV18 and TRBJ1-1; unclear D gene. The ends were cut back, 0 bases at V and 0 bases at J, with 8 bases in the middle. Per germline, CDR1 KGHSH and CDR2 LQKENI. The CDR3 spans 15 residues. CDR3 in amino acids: CASSPPTAMNTEAFF. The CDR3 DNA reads TGTGCCAGCTCACCACCGACCGCCATGAACACTGAAGCTTTCTTT.

The chain's CDR3 is CASSGYLQETQYF. DNA for the CDR3: TGTGCCAGCAGTGGTTACCTCCAGGAGACCCAGTACTTC. V and J are TRBV6-1 and TRBJ2-5; D gene uncertain. Germline V CDR1 and CDR2: MNHNS, SASEGT. The CDR3 length is 13 residues. The ends were cut back, 4 bases at V and 5 bases at J, with 11 bases in the middle.

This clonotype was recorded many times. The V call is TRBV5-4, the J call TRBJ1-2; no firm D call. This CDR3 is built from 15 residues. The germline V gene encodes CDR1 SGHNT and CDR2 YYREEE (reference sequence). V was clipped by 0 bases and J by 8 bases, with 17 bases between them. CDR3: CASSLDGDPLGGYTF. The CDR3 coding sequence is TGTGCCAGCAGCTTGGACGGGGATCCCCTGGGAGGCTACACCTTC.

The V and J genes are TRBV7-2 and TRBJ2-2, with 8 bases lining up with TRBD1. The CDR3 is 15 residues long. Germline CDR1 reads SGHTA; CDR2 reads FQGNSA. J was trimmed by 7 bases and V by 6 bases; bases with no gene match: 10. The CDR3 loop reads CASSLRTGHIGELFF. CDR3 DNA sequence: TGTGCCAGCAGTTTAAGGACAGGGCATATCGGGGAGCTGTTTTTT.

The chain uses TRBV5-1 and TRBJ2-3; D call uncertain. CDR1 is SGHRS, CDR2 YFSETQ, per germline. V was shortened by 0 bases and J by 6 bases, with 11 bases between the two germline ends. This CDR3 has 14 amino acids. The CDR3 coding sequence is TGCGCCAGCAGCTTGGATTCTAGAACGGATACGCAGTATTTT. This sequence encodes CASSLDSRTDTQYF. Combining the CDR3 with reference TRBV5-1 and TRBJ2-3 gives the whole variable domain KAGVTQTPRYLIKTRGQQVTLSCSPISGHRSVSWYQQTPGQGLQFLFEYFSETQRNKGNFPGRFSGRQFSNSRSEMNVSTLELGDSALYLCASSLDSRTDTQYFGPGTRLTVL.

CDR3 region: CSARGQGFTDTQYF. In nucleotides, the CDR3 is TGCAGTGCTAGGGGTCAGGGTTTCACAGATACGCAGTATTTT. The V and J genes are TRBV20-1 and TRBJ2-3, with D perhaps matching TRBD1 (5 bases). Germline V gene data show CDR1 as DFQATT and CDR2 as SNEGSKA (reference sequence). The V end lost 3 bases, the J end lost 2 bases, and 12 bases lay between the germline ends. The CDR3 has 14 residues.

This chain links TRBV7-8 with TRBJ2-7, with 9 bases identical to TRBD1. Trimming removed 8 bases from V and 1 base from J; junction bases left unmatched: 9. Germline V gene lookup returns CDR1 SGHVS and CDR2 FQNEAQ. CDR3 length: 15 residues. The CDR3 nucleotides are TGTGCCAGCGGCACGAGGGGACAGGGTTCCTACGAGCAGTACTTC. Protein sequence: CASGTRGQGSYEQYF.

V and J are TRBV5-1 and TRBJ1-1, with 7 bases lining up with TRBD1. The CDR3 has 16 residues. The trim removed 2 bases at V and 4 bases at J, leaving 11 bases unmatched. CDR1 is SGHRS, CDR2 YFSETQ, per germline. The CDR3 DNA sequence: TGCGCCAGCAGCTTCGGGGGACAGTCCTTGGGCACTGAAGCTTTCTTT. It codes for CASSFGGQSLGTEAFF.

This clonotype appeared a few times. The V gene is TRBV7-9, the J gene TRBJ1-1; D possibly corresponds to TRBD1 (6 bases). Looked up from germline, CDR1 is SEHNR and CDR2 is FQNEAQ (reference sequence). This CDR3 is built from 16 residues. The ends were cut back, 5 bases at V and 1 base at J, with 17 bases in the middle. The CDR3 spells CASSTNRVDANTEAFF. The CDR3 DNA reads TGTGCCAGCAGCACGAACAGGGTTGACGCGAACACTGAAGCTTTCTTT.

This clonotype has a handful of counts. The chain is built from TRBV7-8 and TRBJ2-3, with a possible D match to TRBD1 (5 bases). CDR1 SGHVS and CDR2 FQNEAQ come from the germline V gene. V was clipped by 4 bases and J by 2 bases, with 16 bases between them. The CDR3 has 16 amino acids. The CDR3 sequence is CASSSDRASFTDTQYF. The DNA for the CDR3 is TGTGCCAGCAGCTCCGACAGAGCAAGCTTCACAGATACGCAGTATTTT.

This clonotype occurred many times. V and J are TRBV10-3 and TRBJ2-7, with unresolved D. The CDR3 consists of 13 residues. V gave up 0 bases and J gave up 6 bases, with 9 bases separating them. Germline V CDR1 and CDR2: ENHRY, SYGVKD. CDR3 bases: TGTGCCATCAGTGAGTCGAAAGGTACCGAGCAGTACGTC. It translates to CAISESKGTEQYV.